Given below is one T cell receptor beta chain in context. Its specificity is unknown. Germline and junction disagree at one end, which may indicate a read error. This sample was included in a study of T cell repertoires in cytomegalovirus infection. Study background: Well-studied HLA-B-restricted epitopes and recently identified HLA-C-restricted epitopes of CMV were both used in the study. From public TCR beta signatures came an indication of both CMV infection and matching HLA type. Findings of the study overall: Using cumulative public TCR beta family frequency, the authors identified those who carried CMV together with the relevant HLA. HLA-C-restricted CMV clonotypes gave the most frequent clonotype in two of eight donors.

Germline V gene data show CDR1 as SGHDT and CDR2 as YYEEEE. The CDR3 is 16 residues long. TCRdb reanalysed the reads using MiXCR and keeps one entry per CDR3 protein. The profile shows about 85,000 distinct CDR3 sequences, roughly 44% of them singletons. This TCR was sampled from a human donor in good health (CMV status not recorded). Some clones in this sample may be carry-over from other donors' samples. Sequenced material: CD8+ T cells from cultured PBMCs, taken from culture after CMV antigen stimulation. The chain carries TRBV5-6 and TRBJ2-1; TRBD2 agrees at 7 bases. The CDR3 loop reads CVSSDPTSERYNEQFF. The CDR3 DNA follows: TGTGTCAGCAGCGATCCAACTAGCGAGCGGTACAATGAGCAGTTCTTC.